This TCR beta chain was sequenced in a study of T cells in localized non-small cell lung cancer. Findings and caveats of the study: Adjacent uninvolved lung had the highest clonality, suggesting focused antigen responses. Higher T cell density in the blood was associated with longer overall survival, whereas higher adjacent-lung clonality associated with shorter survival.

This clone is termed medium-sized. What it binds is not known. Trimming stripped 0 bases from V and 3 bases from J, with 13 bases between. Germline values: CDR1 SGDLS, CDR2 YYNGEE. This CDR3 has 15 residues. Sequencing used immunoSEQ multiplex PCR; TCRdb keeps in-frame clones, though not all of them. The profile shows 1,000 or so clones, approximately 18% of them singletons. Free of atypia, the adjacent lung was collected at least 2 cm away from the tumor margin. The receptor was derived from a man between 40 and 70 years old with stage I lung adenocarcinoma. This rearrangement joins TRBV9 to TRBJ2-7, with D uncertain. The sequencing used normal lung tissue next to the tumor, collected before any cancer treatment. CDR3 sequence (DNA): TGTGCCAGCAGCGTAGGGCCCGACATAAGCTACGAGCAGTACTTC. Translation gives CASSVGPDISYEQYF.